This T cell receptor beta chain originates from a study of cytomegalovirus exposure and HLA in healthy donors. Primers for the PCR totalled 60 Vbeta and 13 Jbeta. Clones were read by immunoSEQ multiplex PCR, and TCRdb kept only the in-frame ones, dropping some. The sample holds fewer than 200,000 clones, approximately 86% seen once. Study findings and constraints: A later analysis reportedly found fewer N-insertions in an Asian-associated ancestry cluster than the approximately 670-donor mean. Follow-up analysis later connected one missense variant in DCLRE1C with trimming of TCR beta V- and J-genes. By a later analysis, the bulk of CMV-associated TCR beta chains appeared HLA-restricted.

To note about this clone: Its matching antigen is unknown.

The TCR comes from a male donor in good health and CMV-seronegative. The sample comprised PBMCs.

The CDR3 loop is CASSELGILQETQYF. CDR3 DNA: TGTGCCAGCAGTGAATTGGGCATACTCCAAGAGACCCAGTACTTC. V usage is TRBV25-1 and J usage is TRBJ2-5; the D is unclear. The germline CDR1 and CDR2 sequences are MGHDK and SYGVNS. V was pared by 1 base and J by 1 base, with 10 bases between. This CDR3 comprises 15 residues.